One sample yielded the 25 T cell receptor beta chains listed below, sequenced in a study of shared clonotypes between healthy human individuals. Some clones are missing from TCRdb's copy, which holds only in-frame ones; the method was immunoSEQ multiplex PCR. Here the sample spans over a million clones, around 98.5% being singletons. Sequenced material: naive CD4+ T cells sorted from blood. Subset noted: CD45RA+ positively selected. These receptors came from a man aged 25-45 years in good health.

The chain couples TRBV5-1 to TRBJ2-7, with D perhaps matching TRBD1 (6 bases). The germline gives CDR1 SGHRS, CDR2 YFSETQ. The CDR3 is made up of 16 amino acids. V lost 0 bases to trimming and J lost 3 bases, with 16 bases between them. In DNA, the CDR3 is TGCGCCAGCAGCTTGGGTATCGACAGGAGTAACTACGAGCAGTACTTC. It translates to CASSLGIDRSNYEQYF.

The chain joins TRBV7-9 to TRBJ1-4, with a tentative D call TRBD1 (5 bases). Trimming left V 5 bases short and J 8 bases short, with 15 bases between. The CDR3 spans 14 residues. The germline V gene has CDR1 SEHNR and CDR2 FQNEAQ (reference sequence). CDR3 sequence reads: CASSVAGGSEKLFF. For the CDR3, the DNA is TGTGCCAGCAGCGTGGCGGGGGGTTCGGAAAAACTGTTTTTT.

The chain uses TRBV27 and TRBJ2-6; the match to TRBD1 covers 8 bases. The CDR3 length is 18 residues. Looked up from germline, CDR1 is MNHEY and CDR2 is SMNVEV (reference sequence). V gave up 6 bases and J gave up 2 bases; unmatched junction bases: 12. CDR3 nucleotide sequence: TGTGCCAGCAGCCCCTACCCTCAGGGGGCTGCTGGGGCCAACGTCCTGACTTTC. Translating it yields CASSPYPQGAAGANVLTF.

This chain connects TRBV5-5 to TRBJ2-1; 15 nucleotides align to TRBD2. CDR1 SGHKS and CDR2 YYEKEE come from the germline V gene (reference sequence). The CDR3 extends over 16 amino acids. The trim removed 4 bases at V and 4 bases at J, leaving 3 bases unmatched. For the CDR3, the DNA is TGTGCCAGCAGCGCCGGGACTAGCGGGAGGTACAATGAGCAGTTCTTC. Translation gives CASSAGTSGRYNEQFF.

The chain carries TRBV28 and TRBJ2-1; TRBD2 aligns across 9 bases. V lost 2 bases to trimming and J lost 10 bases; unmatched junction nucleotides: 6. This CDR3 contains 14 residues. Germline CDR1 MDHEN, CDR2 SYDVKM. CDR3 in amino acids: CASSLAGGPQEQFF. Here the CDR3 DNA reads TGTGCCAGCAGTTTAGCGGGAGGGCCCCAGGAGCAGTTCTTC.

This clone was seen only once. The genes are TRBV13 and TRBJ2-7; TRBD2 matches at 7 bases. From germline, CDR1 is PRHDT and CDR2 FYEKMQ (reference sequence). The CDR3 consists of 14 residues. V shed 3 bases and J 0 bases; nucleotides not matched to a gene: 2. In nucleotides, the CDR3 is TGTGCCAGCAGCTTCCGCGGGGGCTCCTACGAGCAGTACTTC. It is translated as CASSFRGGSYEQYF. Using reference TRBV13 and TRBJ2-7 for the parts outside the CDR3, the full variable domain is AAGVIQSPRHLIKEKRETATLKCYPIPRHDTVYWYQQGPGQDPQFLISFYEKMQSDKGSIPDRFSAQQFSDYHSELNMSSLELGDSALYFCASSFRGGSYEQYFGPGTRLTVT.

The V and J genes are TRBV28 and TRBJ1-5, with 10 bases that match TRBD1. CDR3 length equals 18 residues. Germline trimming cut 4 bases from V and 2 bases from J; bases unmatched to any gene: 11. Germline V CDR1 and CDR2: MDHEN, SYDVKM. The CDR3 spells CASSWTGTGVWGNQPQHF. In DNA form, the CDR3 reads TGTGCCAGCAGTTGGACCGGGACAGGGGTATGGGGCAATCAGCCCCAGCATTTT.

The chain employs TRBV5-1 and TRBJ2-3; 11 positions agree with TRBD1. This CDR3 has 15 amino acids. Germline V gene lookup returns CDR1 SGHRS and CDR2 YFSETQ. V dropped 4 bases and J dropped 4; count of bases not matched to a gene: 5. The CDR3 DNA reads as TGCGCCAGCAGCGACGGACAGGGGGCTGCAGATACGCAGTATTTT. Encoded protein: CASSDGQGAADTQYF.

The genes are TRBV27 and TRBJ2-1, with 8 bases fitting TRBD1. The CDR3 has 15 residues. Germline trimming cut 2 bases from V and 8 bases from J; bases unmatched to any gene: 8. Germline assignment: CDR1 MNHEY and CDR2 SMNVEV (reference sequence). CDR3 in DNA: TGTGCCAGCAGTTTAGTAGACAGGGGTGGCTATGAGCAGTTCTTC. Translation gives CASSLVDRGGYEQFF.

For this clone: Other DNA sequences from this sample encode an identical CDR3 as well. The gene calls are TRBV14 and TRBJ2-1, with D possibly matching TRBD2 (5 bases). This CDR3 has 15 residues. Trimming took off 4 bases at V and 3 bases at J, with 13 bases between the two ends. In germline, CDR1 is SGHDN, CDR2 FVKESK. In DNA, the CDR3 is TGTGCCAGCAGCCCGTTAACCAGCGGCTACAATGAGCAGTTCTTC. This translates into CASSPLTSGYNEQFF.

The J gene is TRBJ1-5, the V gene TRBV4-1; D ambiguous. The germline V gene has CDR1 MGHRA and CDR2 YSYEKL. The CDR3 contains 14 residues. V dropped 1 base and J dropped 4 bases, with 8 bases sitting between them. The CDR3 spells CASSQVRRNQPQHF. The DNA for the CDR3 is TGCGCCAGCAGCCAAGTTCGGCGAAATCAGCCCCAGCATTTT.

The V gene is TRBV9, the J gene TRBJ2-5, with TRBD1 matching 10 bases. V trimming: 3 bases; J trimming: 5 bases; junction bases outside the gene matches: 10. This CDR3 has 16 amino acids. Germline-derived CDR1 and CDR2 are SGDLS and YYNGEE. This chain's CDR3 is CASSAETGGVGETQYF. CDR3 DNA sequence: TGTGCCAGCAGCGCAGAGACAGGGGGCGTTGGGGAGACCCAGTACTTC.

The chain combines TRBV20-1 with TRBJ2-1; no clear D gene. V was clipped by 8 bases and J by 0 bases, with 5 bases between them. This CDR3 region has 11 residues. Germline V lookup: CDR1 DFQATT, CDR2 SNEGSKA (reference sequence). The CDR3 loop is CSKGSYNEQFF. The CDR3, as DNA: TGCAGTAAAGGCTCCTACAATGAGCAGTTCTTC.

The rearrangement joins TRBV11-2 to TRBJ2-7; D remains unclear. Trimming pared 1 base from V and 2 bases from J, leaving 18 bases between. Germline assignment: CDR1 SGHAT and CDR2 FQNNGV. This CDR3 has 17 residues. CDR3 residues: CASSLGWSSALPYEQYF. The DNA for the CDR3 is TGTGCCAGCAGCTTAGGGTGGTCCAGCGCCCTCCCCTACGAGCAGTACTTC. Drawing the rest from reference TRBV11-2 and TRBJ2-7, the complete variable domain is EAGVAQSPRYKIIEKRQSVAFWCNPISGHATLYWYQQILGQGPKLLIQFQNNGVVDDSQLPKDRFSAERLKGVDSTLKIQPAKLEDSAVYLCASSLGWSSALPYEQYFGPGTRLTVT.

V and J are TRBV4-1 and TRBJ1-2, with D unresolved. The CDR3 runs to 16 residues. Germline V gives CDR1 MGHRA, CDR2 YSYEKL. V was trimmed by 0 bases and J by 1 base, leaving 12 bases between them. Written as DNA, the CDR3 is TGCGCCAGCAGCCAAGAACCCCGACAAGGTAACTATGGCTACACCTTC. As protein: CASSQEPRQGNYGYTF.

This clone was recorded once. The CDR3: CASSIRDRVDEQYF. The CDR3 coding sequence is TGTGCCAGCAGCATTCGGGACAGGGTGGACGAGCAGTACTTC. The chain uses TRBV21-1 and TRBJ2-7; the listed D gene, TRBD1, was not tested against the DNA. TRBV21-1 is a known pseudogene. CDR3 length: 14 amino acids.

In its sample, this clone was seen once. The gene calls are TRBV27 and TRBJ2-5, with D maybe TRBD2 (6 bases). The CDR3 runs to 14 residues. CDR1 and CDR2 from the germline V gene are MNHEY and SMNVEV (reference sequence). The V end was cut by 4 bases, the J end by 1 base, with 10 bases between. CDR3 sequence: CASSSLGGQETQYF. CDR3 coding DNA: TGTGCCAGCAGTTCCCTGGGGGGCCAAGAGACCCAGTACTTC.

The rearrangement joins TRBV30 to TRBJ2-3; D is uncertain. Trimming took off 1 base at V and 0 bases at J, with 20 bases between the two ends. CDR1 GTSNPN and CDR2 SVGIG come from the germline V gene (reference sequence). The CDR3 consists of 18 residues. The CDR3 here is CAWSDIIGLIGSTDTQYF. The CDR3 DNA reads TGTGCCTGGAGTGATATAATTGGCCTTATCGGGAGCACAGATACGCAGTATTTT.

V is TRBV27 and J is TRBJ1-1; D possibly corresponds to TRBD1 (6 bases). CDR3 length: 15 amino acids. The V gene lost 0 bases and the J gene lost 5 bases, with 13 bases spanning the gap. Per the germline V gene, CDR1 is MNHEY and CDR2 is SMNVEV (reference sequence). The CDR3 protein is CASSLSNRGRTEAFF. CDR3 nucleotides: TGTGCCAGCAGTTTATCGAATCGGGGGCGGACTGAAGCTTTCTTT.

The rearrangement links TRBV5-1 to TRBJ2-1; perhaps D is TRBD1 or TRBD2 (6 bases each). Trimming pared 3 bases from V and 10 bases from J, leaving 14 bases between. CDR1 is SGHRS, CDR2 YFSETQ, per germline. CDR3 size: 13 residues. CDR3 nucleotide sequence: TGCGCCAGCAGCTCCTCCGGGGGCTGGGAGCAGTTCTTC. This codes for CASSSSGGWEQFF.

V gene TRBV18 combines with J gene TRBJ2-1, with 8 bases matching TRBD1. The CDR3 runs 13 residues. The junction had 4 bases not matched to a gene; V was cut back by 5 bases and J by 7 bases. CDR1 KGHSH and CDR2 LQKENI come from the germline V gene. CDR3 coding DNA: TGTGCCAGCTCATTGACAGGGGAGAATGAGCAGTTCTTC. Translating it yields CASSLTGENEQFF. The variable domain in full, completed from reference TRBV18 and TRBJ2-1, reads NAGVMQNPRHLVRRRGQEARLRCSPMKGHSHVYWYRQLPEEGLKFMVYLQKENIIDESGMPKERFSAEFPKEGPSILRIQQVVRGDSAAYFCASSLTGENEQFFGPGTRLTVL.

In its sample, this clone was seen once. This chain uses TRBV18 with TRBJ1-3; D gene unclear. Per germline, CDR1 KGHSH and CDR2 LQKENI. The CDR3 contains 13 residues. Deletions cut 5 bases from V and 2 bases from J, with 7 bases between. CDR3 sequence: CASSAKPGNTIYF. Here the CDR3 DNA reads TGTGCCAGCTCAGCGAAACCTGGAAACACCATATATTTT.

V usage is TRBV5-4 and J usage is TRBJ1-1, with 7 positions matching TRBD1. Trimming cost V 7 bases and J 4 bases; bases outside gene matches: 7. The CDR3 totals 13 residues. CDR1 SGHNT and CDR2 YYREEE come from the germline V gene (reference sequence). CDR3 protein: CASGTGVSTEAFF. CDR3 nucleotide sequence: TGTGCCAGCGGAACAGGGGTATCCACTGAAGCTTTCTTT.

The J gene is TRBJ1-2, the V gene TRBV5-1, with D possibly TRBD1 on 5 matching bases. V shed 0 bases and J shed 3 bases, with 12 bases lying between them. The CDR3 is made up of 15 amino acids. Germline V gene data show CDR1 as SGHRS and CDR2 as YFSETQ. DNA for the CDR3: TGCGCCAGCAGCTTGGATGTGGGGCTCTACTATGGCTACACCTTC. It translates to CASSLDVGLYYGYTF.

As to this clone: Other nucleotide sequences in the sample specify the same CDR3. CDR3 DNA: TGCAGTGCTAGACGCACAGATACGCAGTATTTT. It translates to CSARRTDTQYF. This rearrangement joins TRBV20-1 to TRBJ2-3; D gene uncertain. There are 11 residues in the CDR3. Deletions cut 2 bases from V and 1 base from J, with 1 base between. Per germline, CDR1 DFQATT and CDR2 SNEGSKA (reference sequence).